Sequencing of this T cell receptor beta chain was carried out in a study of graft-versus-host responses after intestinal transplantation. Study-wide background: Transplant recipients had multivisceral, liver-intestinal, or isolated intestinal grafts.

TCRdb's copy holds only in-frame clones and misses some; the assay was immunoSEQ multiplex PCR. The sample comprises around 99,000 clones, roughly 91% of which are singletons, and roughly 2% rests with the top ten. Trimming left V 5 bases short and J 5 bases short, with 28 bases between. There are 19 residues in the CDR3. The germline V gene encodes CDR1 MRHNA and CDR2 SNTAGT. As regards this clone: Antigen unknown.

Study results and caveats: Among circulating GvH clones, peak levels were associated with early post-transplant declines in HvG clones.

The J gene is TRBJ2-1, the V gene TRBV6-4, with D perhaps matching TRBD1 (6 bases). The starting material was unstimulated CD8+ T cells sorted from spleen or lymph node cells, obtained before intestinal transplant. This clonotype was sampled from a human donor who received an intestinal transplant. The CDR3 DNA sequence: TGTGCCAGCAGTCCAACCCCGTCAATGGGGGCGAGTAGAAACAATGAGCAGTTCTTC. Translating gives CASSPTPSMGASRNNEQFF.